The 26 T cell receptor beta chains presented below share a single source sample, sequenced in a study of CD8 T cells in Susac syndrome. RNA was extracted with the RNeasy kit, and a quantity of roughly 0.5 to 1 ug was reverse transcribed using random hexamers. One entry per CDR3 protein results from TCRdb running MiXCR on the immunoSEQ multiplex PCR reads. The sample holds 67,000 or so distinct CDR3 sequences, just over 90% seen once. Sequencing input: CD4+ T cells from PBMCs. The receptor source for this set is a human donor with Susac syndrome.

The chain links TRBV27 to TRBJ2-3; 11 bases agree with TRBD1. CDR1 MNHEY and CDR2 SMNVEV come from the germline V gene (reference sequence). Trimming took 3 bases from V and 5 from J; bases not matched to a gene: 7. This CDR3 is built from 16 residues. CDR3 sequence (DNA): TGTGCCAGCAGTTTCCCCGGACAGGGGGCGAAAGATACGCAGTATTTT. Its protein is CASSFPGQGAKDTQYF.

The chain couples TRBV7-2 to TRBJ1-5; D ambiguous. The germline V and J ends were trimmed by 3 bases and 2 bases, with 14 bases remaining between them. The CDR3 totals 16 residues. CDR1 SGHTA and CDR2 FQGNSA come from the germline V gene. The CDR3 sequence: CASSFAGMRGNQPQHF. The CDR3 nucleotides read TGTGCCAGCAGCTTCGCGGGCATGAGGGGCAATCAGCCCCAGCATTTT.

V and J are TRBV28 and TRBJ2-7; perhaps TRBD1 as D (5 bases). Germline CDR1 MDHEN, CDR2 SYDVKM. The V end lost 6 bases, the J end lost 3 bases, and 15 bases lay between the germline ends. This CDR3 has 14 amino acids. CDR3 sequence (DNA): TGTGCCAGCAGCCTGAAATGGGGCGTCTACGAGCAGTACTTC. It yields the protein CASSLKWGVYEQYF.

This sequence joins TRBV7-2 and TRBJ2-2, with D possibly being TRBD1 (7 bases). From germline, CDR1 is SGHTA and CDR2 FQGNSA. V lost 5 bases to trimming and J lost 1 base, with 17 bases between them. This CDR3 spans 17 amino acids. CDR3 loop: CASSRRGRQGNTGELFF. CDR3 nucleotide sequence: TGTGCCAGCAGCCGGAGGGGGCGACAGGGGAACACCGGGGAGCTGTTTTTT.

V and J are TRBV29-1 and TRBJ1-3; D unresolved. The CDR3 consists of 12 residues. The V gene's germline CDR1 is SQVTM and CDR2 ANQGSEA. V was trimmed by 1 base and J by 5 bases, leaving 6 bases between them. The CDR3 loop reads CSVEAGRNTIYF. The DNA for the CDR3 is TGCAGCGTTGAAGCCGGACGAAACACCATATATTTT.

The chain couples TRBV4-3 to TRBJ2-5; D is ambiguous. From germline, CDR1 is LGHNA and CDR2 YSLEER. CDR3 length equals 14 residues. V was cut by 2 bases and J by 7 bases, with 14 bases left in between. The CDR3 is CASSQRVTTGTQYF. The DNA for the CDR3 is TGCGCCAGCAGCCAAAGGGTGACAACCGGGACCCAGTACTTC.

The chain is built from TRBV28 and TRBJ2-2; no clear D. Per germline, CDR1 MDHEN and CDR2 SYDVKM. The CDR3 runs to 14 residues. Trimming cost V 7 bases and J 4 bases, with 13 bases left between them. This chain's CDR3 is CASIRYKATGELFF. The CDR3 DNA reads TGTGCCAGCATTCGCTATAAGGCCACCGGGGAGCTGTTTTTT. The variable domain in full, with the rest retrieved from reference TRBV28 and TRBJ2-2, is DVKVTQSSRYLVKRTGEKVFLECVQDMDHENMFWYRQDPGLGLRLIYFSYDVKMKEKGDIPEGYSVSREKKERFSLILESASTNQTSMYLCASIRYKATGELFFGEGSRLTVL.

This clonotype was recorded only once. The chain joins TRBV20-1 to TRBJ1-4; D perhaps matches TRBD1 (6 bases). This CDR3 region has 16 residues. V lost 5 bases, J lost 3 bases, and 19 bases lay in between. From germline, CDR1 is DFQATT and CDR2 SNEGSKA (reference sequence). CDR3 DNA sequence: TGCAGTGCTCGACGGGAGGGGGGCAGGGCTAATGAAAAACTGTTTTTT. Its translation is CSARREGGRANEKLFF.

DNA of the CDR3: TGTGCCAGCAGTTGGTCAACTAGCTACGAGCAGTACTTC. Translation: CASSWSTSYEQYF. The J gene is TRBJ2-7, the V gene TRBV27, with D possibly matching TRBD2 (5 bases). Trimming cost V 4 bases and J 3 bases, with 10 bases left between them. The CDR3 totals 13 residues. In germline, CDR1 is MNHEY, CDR2 SMNVEV (reference sequence).

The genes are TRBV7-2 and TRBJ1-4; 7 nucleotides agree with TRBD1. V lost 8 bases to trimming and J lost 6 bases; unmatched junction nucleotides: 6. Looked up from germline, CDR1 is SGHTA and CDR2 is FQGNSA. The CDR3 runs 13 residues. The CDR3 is CASGRQGDEKLFF. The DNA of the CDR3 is TGTGCCAGCGGTCGACAGGGAGATGAAAAACTGTTTTTT. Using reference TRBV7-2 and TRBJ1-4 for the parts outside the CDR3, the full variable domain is GAGVSQSPSNKVTEKGKDVELRCDPISGHTALYWYRQSLGQGLEFLIYFQGNSAPDKSGLPSDRFSAERTGGSVSTLTIQRTQQEDSAVYLCASGRQGDEKLFFGSGTQLSVL.

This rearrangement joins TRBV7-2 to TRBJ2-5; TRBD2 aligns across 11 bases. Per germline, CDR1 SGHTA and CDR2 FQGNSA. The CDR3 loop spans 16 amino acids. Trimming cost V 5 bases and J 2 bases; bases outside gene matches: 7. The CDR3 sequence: CASSRDLAGGQETQYF. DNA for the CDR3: TGTGCCAGCAGCCGAGACCTAGCGGGGGGTCAAGAGACCCAGTACTTC.

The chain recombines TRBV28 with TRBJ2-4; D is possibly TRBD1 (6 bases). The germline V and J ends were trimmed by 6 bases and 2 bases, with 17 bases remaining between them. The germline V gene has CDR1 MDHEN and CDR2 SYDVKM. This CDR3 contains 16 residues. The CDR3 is CASSPKTGQPKNIQYF. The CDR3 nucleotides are TGTGCCAGCAGCCCAAAGACAGGCCAGCCCAAAAACATTCAGTACTTC.

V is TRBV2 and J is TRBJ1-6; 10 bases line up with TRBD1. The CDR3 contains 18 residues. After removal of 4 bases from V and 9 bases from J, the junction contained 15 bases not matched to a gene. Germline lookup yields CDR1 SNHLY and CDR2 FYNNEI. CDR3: CASSARDRGQRFGSPLHF. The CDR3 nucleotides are TGTGCCAGCAGTGCACGGGACAGGGGACAAAGGTTTGGTTCACCCCTCCACTTT.

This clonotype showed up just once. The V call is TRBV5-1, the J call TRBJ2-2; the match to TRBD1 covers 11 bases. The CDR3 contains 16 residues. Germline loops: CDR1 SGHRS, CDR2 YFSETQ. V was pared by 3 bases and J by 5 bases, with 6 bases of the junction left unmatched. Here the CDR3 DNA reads TGCGCCAGCAGCTCTCGGACAGGGGGCCTTACCGGGGAGCTGTTTTTT. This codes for CASSSRTGGLTGELFF.

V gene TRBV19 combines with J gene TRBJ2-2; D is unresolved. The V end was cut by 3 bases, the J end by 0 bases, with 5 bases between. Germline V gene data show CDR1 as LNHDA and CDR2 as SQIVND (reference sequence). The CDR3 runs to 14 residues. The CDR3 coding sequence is TGTGCCAGTAGTATTGAAGCGAACACCGGGGAGCTGTTTTTT. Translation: CASSIEANTGELFF.

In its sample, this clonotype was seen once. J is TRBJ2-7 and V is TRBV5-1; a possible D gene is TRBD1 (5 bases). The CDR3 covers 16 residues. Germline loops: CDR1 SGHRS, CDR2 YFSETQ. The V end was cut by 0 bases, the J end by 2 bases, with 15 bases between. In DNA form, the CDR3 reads TGCGCCAGCAGCTTGGGGCAGGGAATTAAGGCCTACGAGCAGTACTTC. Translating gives CASSLGQGIKAYEQYF.

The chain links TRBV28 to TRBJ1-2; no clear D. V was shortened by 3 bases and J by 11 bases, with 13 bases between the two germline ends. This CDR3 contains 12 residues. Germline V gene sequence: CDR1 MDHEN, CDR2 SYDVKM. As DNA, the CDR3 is TGTGCCAGCAGTTTGATTGATGCGGGGTACACCTTC. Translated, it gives CASSLIDAGYTF.

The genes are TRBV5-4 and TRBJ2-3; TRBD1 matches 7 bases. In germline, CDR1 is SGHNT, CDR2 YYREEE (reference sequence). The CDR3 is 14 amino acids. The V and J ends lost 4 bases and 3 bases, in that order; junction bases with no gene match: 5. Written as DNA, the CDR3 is TGTGCCAGCAGCCCAAGACAGGGAACAGATACGCAGTATTTT. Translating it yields CASSPRQGTDTQYF.

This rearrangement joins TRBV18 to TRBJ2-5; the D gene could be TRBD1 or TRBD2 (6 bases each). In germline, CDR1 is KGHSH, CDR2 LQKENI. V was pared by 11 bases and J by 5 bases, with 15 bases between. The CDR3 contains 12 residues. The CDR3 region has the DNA TGTGCCGCCGGGGGCCAACGCGAGACCCAGTACTTC. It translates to CAAGGQRETQYF. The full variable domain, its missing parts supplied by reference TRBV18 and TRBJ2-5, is NAGVMQNPRHLVRRRGQEARLRCSPMKGHSHVYWYRQLPEEGLKFMVYLQKENIIDESGMPKERFSAEFPKEGPSILRIQQVVRGDSAAYFCAAGGQRETQYFGPGTRLLVL.

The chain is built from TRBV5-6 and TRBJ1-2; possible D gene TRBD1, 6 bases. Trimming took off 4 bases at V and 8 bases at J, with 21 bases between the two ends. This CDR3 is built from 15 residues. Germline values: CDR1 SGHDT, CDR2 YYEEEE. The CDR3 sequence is CASSLTPGQDLGYTF. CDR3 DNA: TGTGCCAGCAGCCTTACGCCGGGACAAGACCTGGGCTACACCTTC.

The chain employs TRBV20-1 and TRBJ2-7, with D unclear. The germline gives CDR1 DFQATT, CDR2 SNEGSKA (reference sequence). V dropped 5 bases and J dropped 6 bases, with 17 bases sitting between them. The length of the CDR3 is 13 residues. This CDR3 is CSAASESDREQYF. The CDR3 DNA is TGCAGTGCTGCCTCGGAGTCGGATCGCGAGCAGTACTTC.

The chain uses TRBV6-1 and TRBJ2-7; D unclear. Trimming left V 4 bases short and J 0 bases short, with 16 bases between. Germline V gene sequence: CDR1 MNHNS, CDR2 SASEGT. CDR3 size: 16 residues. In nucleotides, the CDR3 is TGTGCCAGCAGTGCCACTTGGGTAAGCAGCTCCTACGAGCAGTACTTC. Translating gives CASSATWVSSSYEQYF.

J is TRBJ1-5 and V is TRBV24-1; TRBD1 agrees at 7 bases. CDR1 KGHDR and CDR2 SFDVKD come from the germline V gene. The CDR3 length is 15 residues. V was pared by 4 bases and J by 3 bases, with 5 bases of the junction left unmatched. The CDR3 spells CATSESTGSNQPQHF. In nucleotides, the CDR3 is TGTGCCACCAGTGAGTCGACAGGGTCCAATCAGCCCCAGCATTTT.

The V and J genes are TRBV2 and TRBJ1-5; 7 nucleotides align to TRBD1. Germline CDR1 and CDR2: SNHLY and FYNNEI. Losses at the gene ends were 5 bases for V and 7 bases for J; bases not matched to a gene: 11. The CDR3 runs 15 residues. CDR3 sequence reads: CASSSGAGGGQPQHF. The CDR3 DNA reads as TGTGCCAGCAGTTCCGGGGCAGGGGGAGGGCAGCCCCAGCATTTT.

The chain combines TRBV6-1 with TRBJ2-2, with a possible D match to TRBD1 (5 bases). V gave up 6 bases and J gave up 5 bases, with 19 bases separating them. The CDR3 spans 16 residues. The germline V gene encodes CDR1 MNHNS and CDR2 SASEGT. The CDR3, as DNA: TGTGCCAGCAGATCCCTCGCGTCAGGGTGGACCGGGGAGCTGTTTTTT. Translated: CASRSLASGWTGELFF.

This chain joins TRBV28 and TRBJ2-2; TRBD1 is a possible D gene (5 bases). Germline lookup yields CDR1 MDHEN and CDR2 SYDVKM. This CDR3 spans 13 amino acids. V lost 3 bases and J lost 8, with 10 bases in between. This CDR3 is CASSLTAKGELFF. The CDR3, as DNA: TGTGCCAGCAGTTTGACAGCTAAAGGGGAGCTGTTTTTT.